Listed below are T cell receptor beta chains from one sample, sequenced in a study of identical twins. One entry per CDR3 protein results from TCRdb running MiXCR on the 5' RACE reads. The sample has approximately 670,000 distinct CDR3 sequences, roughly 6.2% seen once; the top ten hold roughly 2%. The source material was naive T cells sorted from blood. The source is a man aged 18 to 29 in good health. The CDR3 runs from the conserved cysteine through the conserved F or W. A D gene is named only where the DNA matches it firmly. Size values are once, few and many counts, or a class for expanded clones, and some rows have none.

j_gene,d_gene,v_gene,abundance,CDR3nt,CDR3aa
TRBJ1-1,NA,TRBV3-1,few,TGTGCCAGCAGCCTAATAGAGACTGAAGCTTTCTTT,CASSLIETEAFF
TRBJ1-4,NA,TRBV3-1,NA,TGTGCCAGCAGCCAAGCCGGGCTTAATGAAAAACTGTTTTTT,CASSQAGLNEKLFF
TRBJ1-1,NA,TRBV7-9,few,TGTGCCAGCAGCCGAAGGCAGGGAAGAGCGATTGACACTGAAGCTTTCTTT,CASSRRQGRAIDTEAFF
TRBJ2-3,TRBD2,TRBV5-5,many,TGTGCCAGCAGGATTAGCGGGGAAACGCAGTATTTT,CASRISGETQYF
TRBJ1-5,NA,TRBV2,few,TGTGCCAGCAGTGAGGCTGTTTTTCAAAGGAATCAGCCCCAGCATTTT,CASSEAVFQRNQPQHF
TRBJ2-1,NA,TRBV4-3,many,TGCGCCAGCAGCCAGGAGAGCGGGCACTACAATGAGCAGTTCTTC,CASSQESGHYNEQFF
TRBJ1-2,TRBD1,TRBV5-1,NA,TGCGCCAGCAGCGTCGGGACAGGGGGCGAGGGCTATGGCTACATCTTC,CASSVGTGGEGYGYIF
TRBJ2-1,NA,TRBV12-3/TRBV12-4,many,TGTGCCAGCAGTTTAGTGGGGGTGGATGAGCAGTTCTTC,CASSLVGVDEQFF
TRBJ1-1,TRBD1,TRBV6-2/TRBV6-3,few,TGTGCCAGCCGACAGGGTCAGAACACTGAAGCTTTCTTT,CASRQGQNTEAFF
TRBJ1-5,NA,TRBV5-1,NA,TGCGCCAGCAGCTATGACCCCCCGGGGAGTAGCAATCAGCCCCAGCATTTT,CASSYDPPGSSNQPQHF
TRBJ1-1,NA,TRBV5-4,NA,TGTGCCAGCAGCTTGGACCCGGTTGTCGGGAACACTGAAGCTTTCTTT,CASSLDPVVGNTEAFF
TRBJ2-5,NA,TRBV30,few,TGTGCCTTCACAAGAGAGTACGGGGTAGAGACCCAGTACTTC,CAFTREYGVETQYF
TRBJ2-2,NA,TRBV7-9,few,TGTGCCAGCAGCCTTCACGGACAGAGCACCGGGGAGCTGTTTTTT,CASSLHGQSTGELFF
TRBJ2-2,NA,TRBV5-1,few,TGCGCCAGCAGCTTGGTAGGGGTTTACACCGGGGAGCTGTTTTTT,CASSLVGVYTGELFF
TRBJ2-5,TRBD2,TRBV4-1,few,TGCGCCAGCAGCCAAAATAGCGGGAGGGCCTACCAAGAGACCCAGTACTTC,CASSQNSGRAYQETQYF
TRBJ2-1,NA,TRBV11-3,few,TGTGCCAGCAGCTTAGGGAGACTCAGCAATGAGCAGTTCTTC,CASSLGRLSNEQFF
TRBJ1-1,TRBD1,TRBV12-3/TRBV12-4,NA,TGTGCCAGCAGCCTTGACAAAAGGACAGGATTGAGCACTGAAGCTTTCTTT,CASSLDKRTGLSTEAFF
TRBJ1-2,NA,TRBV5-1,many,TGCGCCAGCAGCTTGACTCCAGGGGATGGCTACACCTTC,CASSLTPGDGYTF
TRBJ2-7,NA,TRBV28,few,TGTGCCAGCAGTGCTGCTAACTTTAAGGTGCCGTACTTC,CASSAANFKVPYF
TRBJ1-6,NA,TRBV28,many,TGTGCCAGCAGTGCCTACGGGGGAGGTTCACCCCTCCACTTT,CASSAYGGGSPLHF
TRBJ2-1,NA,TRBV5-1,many,TGCGCCAGTGATGTTACAGGGACGGGTGGTGAGCAGTTCTTC,CASDVTGTGGEQFF
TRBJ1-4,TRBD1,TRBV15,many,TGTGCCACGACAGGGGGCCCACAAGAAAAACTGTTTTTT,CATTGGPQEKLFF
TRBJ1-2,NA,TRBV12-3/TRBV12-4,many,TGTGCCAGCAGTCTAAACGGCCTTGGCTACACCTTC,CASSLNGLGYTF
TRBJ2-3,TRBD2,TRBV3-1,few,TGTGCCAGCAGCCAAAGCACTAGCGGGAGATTAAGCACAGATACGCAGTATTTT,CASSQSTSGRLSTDTQYF
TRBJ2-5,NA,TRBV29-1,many,TGCAGCGTCCGCGGTCAAGAGACCCAGTACTTC,CSVRGQETQYF
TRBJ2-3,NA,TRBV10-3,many,TGTGCCACCGCGGCGGGCAAAACTGGGGATACGCAGTATTTT,CATAAGKTGDTQYF
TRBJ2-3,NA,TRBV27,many,TGTGCCAGCAGTTCGGCGGACACTAGCACAGATACGCAGTATTTT,CASSSADTSTDTQYF
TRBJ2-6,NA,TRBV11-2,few,TGTGCCAGCAGCGAACCCCTGGTATGGGCTGGGGCCAACGTCCTGACTTTC,CASSEPLVWAGANVLTF
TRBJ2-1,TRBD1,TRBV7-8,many,TGTGCCAGCAGCTTAGGGACAGGGCTGTCCTACAATGAGCAGTTCTTC,CASSLGTGLSYNEQFF
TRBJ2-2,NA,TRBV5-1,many,TGCGCCAGCAGCAACCGGGACACGGACAACACCGGGGAGCTGTTTTTT,CASSNRDTDNTGELFF
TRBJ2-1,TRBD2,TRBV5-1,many,TGCGCCAGCAGCTTGTTGCTAGCGGGCTCCTACAATGAGCAGTTCTTC,CASSLLLAGSYNEQFF
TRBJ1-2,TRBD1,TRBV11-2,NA,TGTGCCAGCAGCTCCTTACGGACAGGGGCGGGAAGAGGCTACACCTTC,CASSSLRTGAGRGYTF
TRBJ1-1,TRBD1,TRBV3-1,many,TGTGCCAGCAGCCAAGGACAGGGGGTGAACACTGAAGCTTTCTTT,CASSQGQGVNTEAFF
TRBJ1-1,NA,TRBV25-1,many,TGTGCCAGCAGTGAAGTTACAGGCCCGAACACTGAAGCTTTCTTT,CASSEVTGPNTEAFF
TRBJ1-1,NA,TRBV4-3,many,TGCGCCAGCAGCCGTAACGCGGGTCGGACTTTCTTT,CASSRNAGRTFF
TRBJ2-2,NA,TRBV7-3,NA,TGTGCCAGCAGCCCACAACCATCTAACACCGGGGAGCTGTTTTTT,CASSPQPSNTGELFF
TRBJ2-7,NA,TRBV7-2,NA,TGTGCCAGCAGCTTAGTCGGGAGCAATGCCTACGAGCAGTACTTC,CASSLVGSNAYEQYF
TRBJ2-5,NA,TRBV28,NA,TGTGCCAGCAGTGCGGGAAGGGCGGCCATAGCCTCTAAAGAGACCCAGTACTTC,CASSAGRAAIASKETQYF
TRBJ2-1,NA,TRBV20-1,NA,TGCAGTGCTCCACCGGGTGGGAGAGGAAGAAGAAATGAGCAGTTCTTC,CSAPPGGRGRRNEQFF
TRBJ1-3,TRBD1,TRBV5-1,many,TGCGCCAGCAGCCCCGGGACAGGCCTCTCTGGAAACACCATATATTTT,CASSPGTGLSGNTIYF
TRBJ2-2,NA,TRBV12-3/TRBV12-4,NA,TGTGCCAGCAGTTTAGGTGGGGGCTTTGACACCGGGGAGCTGTTTTTT,CASSLGGGFDTGELFF
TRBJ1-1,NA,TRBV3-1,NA,TGTGCCAGCAGGCCGCGGACAGCCAGGCAAGTGAGTGAAGCTTTCTTT,CASRPRTARQVSEAFF
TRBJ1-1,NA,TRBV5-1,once,TGCGCCAGCAACGGCGGCTTGATGAACACTGAAGCTTTCTTT,CASNGGLMNTEAFF
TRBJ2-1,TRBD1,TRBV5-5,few,TGTGCCAGCAGCTTGGCAGGGGGCGACAAGCAGTTCTTC,CASSLAGGDKQFF
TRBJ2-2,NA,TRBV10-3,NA,TGTGCCGGAACAACGGGGGATGGGTTTGGGGGCAGTTACACCGGGGAGCTGTTTTTT,CAGTTGDGFGGSYTGELFF
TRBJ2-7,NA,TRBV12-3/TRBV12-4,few,TGTGCCAGCAGAAGGCCGGTGGGTAGCGATTCCTACGAGCAGTACTTC,CASRRPVGSDSYEQYF
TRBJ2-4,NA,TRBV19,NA,TGTGCCAGTACCCTAGGACAGTTTGGGGACATTCAGTACTTC,CASTLGQFGDIQYF